A selection of T cell receptor beta chains follows, all from one sample in a study of shared clonotypes between healthy human individuals. Clones were sequenced by immunoSEQ multiplex PCR, and TCRdb holds only the in-frame ones, with some missing. Found here are roughly 2.6 million clones, around nine tenths of them singletons; the top ten hold roughly 0.15%. The sequenced sample was naive CD4+ T cells sorted from blood. The source of these receptors is a man between 18 and 35 years old in good health. Both conserved end residues are part of each CDR3. The D gene is left open where the match is weak. Clone sizes are given selectively: once, few, many, or a class where the clone is expanded.

TRBV7-6,NA,NA,TRBJ1-1,14,TGTGCCAGCAGCTTAAGCCGGTTGAACACTGAAGCTTTCTTT,CASSLSRLNTEAFF
TRBV7-2,NA,TRBD2,TRBJ2-5,17,TGTGCCAGCAGCTCTAGCCCTAGACTAGCGGGAGAAGAGACCCAGTACTTC,CASSSSPRLAGEETQYF
TRBV7-2,once,TRBD2,TRBJ2-5,16,TGTGCCAGCAGCTTAGATTGGCGGGAGGGGGTTGAGACCCAGTACTTC,CASSLDWREGVETQYF
TRBV28,NA,NA,TRBJ1-5,15,TGTGCCAGCAGATGGGGGACCCAGGCAAATCAGCCCCAGCATTTT,CASRWGTQANQPQHF
TRBV7-2,NA,NA,TRBJ2-1,15,TGTGCCAGCAGCTTATTTTTGGTGGGCCCCAATGAGCAGTTCTTC,CASSLFLVGPNEQFF
TRBV1,NA,NA,TRBJ2-1,14,TGCACCAGCAGCCACCCACCAGGACGAGCATTCGAGATCTTC,CTSSHPPGRAFEIF
TRBV15,NA,NA,TRBJ2-3,14,TGTGCCACCAGCGGACGAGGTTTCACAGATACGCAGTATTTT,CATSGRGFTDTQYF
TRBV6-5,NA,NA,TRBJ1-4,12,TGTGCCAGCACCGAGGGACCGAAGAAACTGTTTTTT,CASTEGPKKLFF
TRBV5-6,NA,NA,TRBJ2-5,12,TGTGCCAGCAGCTTGATAACTGGGACCCAGTACTTC,CASSLITGTQYF
TRBV30,few,NA,TRBJ1-1,11,TGTGCCTGGAGTGTTCTTAGGGAAGCTTTCTTT,CAWSVLREAFF
TRBV19,NA,TRBD2,TRBJ2-1,17,TGTGCCAGTAGTACTCCCAATACGCGGGGGTCGGGGAATGAGCAGTTCTTC,CASSTPNTRGSGNEQFF
TRBV7-9,NA,TRBD1,TRBJ2-7,13,TGTGCCAGCAGCTTGACAGGGCAATACGAGCAGTACTTC,CASSLTGQYEQYF
TRBV18,NA,NA,TRBJ1-1,15,TGTGCCAGCTCACAACCCGGGACACAGGACGTGAGAGCTTTCTTT,CASSQPGTQDVRAFF
TRBV9,NA,NA,TRBJ2-4,16,TGTGCCAGCAGCCTTCACAGAATTCTAGCCAAAAACATTCAGTACTTC,CASSLHRILAKNIQYF
TRBV5-1,NA,TRBD1,TRBJ2-1,13,TGCGCCAGCAGCAGGGACAGGTTCTCTGAGCAGTTCTTC,CASSRDRFSEQFF
TRBV7-2,NA,NA,TRBJ1-2,16,TGTGCCAGCAGCTTATCGATCGCCGACACTAACTATGGCTACACCTTC,CASSLSIADTNYGYTF
TRBV6-5,NA,NA,TRBJ1-2,13,TGTGCCAGCAGTTACTCCCTGATCGGAGGCTACACCTTC,CASSYSLIGGYTF